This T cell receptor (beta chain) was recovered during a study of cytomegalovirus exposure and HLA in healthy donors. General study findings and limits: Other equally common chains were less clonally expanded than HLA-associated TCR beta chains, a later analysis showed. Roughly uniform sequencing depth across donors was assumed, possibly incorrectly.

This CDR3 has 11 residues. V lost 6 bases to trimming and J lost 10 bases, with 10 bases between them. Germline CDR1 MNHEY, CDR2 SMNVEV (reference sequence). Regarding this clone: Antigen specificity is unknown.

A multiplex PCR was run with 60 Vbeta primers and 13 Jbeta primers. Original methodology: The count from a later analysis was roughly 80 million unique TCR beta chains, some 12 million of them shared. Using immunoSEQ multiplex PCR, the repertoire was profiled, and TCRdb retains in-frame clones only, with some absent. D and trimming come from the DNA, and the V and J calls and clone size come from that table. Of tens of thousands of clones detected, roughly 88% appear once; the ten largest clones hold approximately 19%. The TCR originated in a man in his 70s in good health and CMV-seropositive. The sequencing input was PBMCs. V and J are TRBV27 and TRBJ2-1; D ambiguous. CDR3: CASSHYREQFF. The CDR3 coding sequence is TGTGCCAGCAGCCACTATCGGGAGCAGTTCTTC.